What follows are 11 T cell receptor beta chains derived from one specimen sequenced in a study of blood T cell repertoires in COVID-19. Data came from immunoSEQ multiplex PCR; TCRdb stores just in-frame clones and leaves some out. The sample carries under 150,000 clones, about 87% recorded once. The specimen was PBMCs or T cells enriched from blood (not recorded which). The receptor source for this set is a man aged 45-65 years in a cohort exposed to, infected with or recovered from COVID-19 (not recorded which).

The chain employs TRBV27 and TRBJ1-1; 9 nucleotides match TRBD1. Germline V gene lookup returns CDR1 MNHEY and CDR2 SMNVEV (reference sequence). This CDR3 is 14 amino acids long. V lost 7 bases to trimming and J lost 7 bases; unmatched junction nucleotides: 10. CDR3: CASKAGTGPLEAFF. The DNA for the CDR3 is TGTGCCAGCAAAGCCGGGACAGGGCCGCTTGAAGCTTTCTTT.

The chain joins TRBV9 to TRBJ2-1, with D possibly being TRBD1 (6 bases). V gave up 2 bases and J gave up 6 bases, with 18 bases separating them. The CDR3 consists of 16 residues. CDR1 and CDR2 from the germline V gene are SGDLS and YYNGEE. The CDR3 DNA follows: TGTGCCAGCAGCGTGGGATCAGGGGAGACCGTCAATGAGCAGTTCTTC. It translates to CASSVGSGETVNEQFF.

This clone was detected a few times. This chain joins TRBV19 and TRBJ2-2, with 9 positions matching TRBD2. The CDR3 is 16 residues long. Germline assignment: CDR1 LNHDA and CDR2 SQIVND (reference sequence). Trimming cost V 3 bases and J 5 bases; bases outside gene matches: 7. The CDR3 DNA follows: TGTGCCAGTAGTATTCGGACTAGCGCGGGTACCGGGGAGCTGTTTTTT. It is translated as CASSIRTSAGTGELFF.

This clone was seen just once. J is TRBJ1-1 and V is TRBV7-2; D unclear. Germline V gene sequence: CDR1 SGHTA, CDR2 FQGNSA. The CDR3 totals 13 residues. Trimming shortened V by 6 bases and J by 7 bases, and 15 bases separated the two germline ends. This CDR3 is CASSFGVTGEAFF. The CDR3 DNA is TGTGCCAGCAGTTTCGGGGTGACGGGTGAAGCTTTCTTT.

As to this clone: The sample has other DNA sequences that encode this CDR3 too. The chain joins TRBV13 to TRBJ2-7; D remains ambiguous. V was cut by 0 bases and J by 6 bases, with 6 bases left in between. The CDR3 runs to 12 residues. From germline, CDR1 is PRHDT and CDR2 FYEKMQ (reference sequence). Written as DNA, the CDR3 is TGTGCCAGCAGCTTAGGGAGAGGCGAGCAGTACTTC. It translates to CASSLGRGEQYF.

The genes are TRBV12-3 or TRBV12-4 and TRBJ2-1, with D possibly matching TRBD1 (5 bases). The V gene lost 5 bases and the J gene lost 6 bases, with 11 bases spanning the gap. The CDR3 has 13 amino acids. As DNA, the CDR3 is TGTGCCAGCAGTCGACAGTGGGGCAATGAGCAGTTCTTC. This gives the protein CASSRQWGNEQFF.

V and J are TRBV20-1 and TRBJ1-5; D is unresolved. The V and J ends lost 5 bases and 9 bases respectively, with 11 bases between them. The length of the CDR3 is 11 residues. Germline assignment: CDR1 DFQATT and CDR2 SNEGSKA (reference sequence). In DNA, the CDR3 is TGCAGTGCTCCCGAGGGCCCGCCCCAGCATTTT. Amino acids: CSAPEGPPQHF.

V is TRBV19 and J is TRBJ1-3, with 8 bases aligning to TRBD1. The V and J ends lost 10 bases and 0 bases, in that order; junction bases with no gene match: 8. Germline V gene lookup returns CDR1 LNHDA and CDR2 SQIVND (reference sequence). There are 15 residues in the CDR3. CDR3: CATEGQALSGNTIYF. DNA for the CDR3: TGTGCCACGGAGGGACAGGCGCTCTCTGGAAACACCATATATTTT.

The chain recombines TRBV29-1 with TRBJ2-7; D is perhaps TRBD1 (5 bases). Germline CDR1 and CDR2: SQVTM and ANQGSEA. The CDR3 has 11 residues. V was cut by 5 bases and J by 4 bases, with 9 bases left in between. The CDR3 DNA sequence: TGCAGCGTTTCCAGGGAATACGAGCAGTACTTC. This codes for CSVSREYEQYF.

Here the CDR3 reads CASSPSSGDSYNEQFF. The CDR3 bases are TGTGCCAGCAGTCCCTCTAGCGGCGACTCCTACAATGAGCAGTTCTTC. This sequence joins TRBV28 and TRBJ2-1, with 7 bases matching TRBD2. CDR3 length: 16 residues. CDR1 MDHEN and CDR2 SYDVKM come from the germline V gene. Losses at the gene ends were 5 bases for V and 0 bases for J; bases not matched to a gene: 7. The full variable domain, its missing parts supplied by reference TRBV28 and TRBJ2-1, is DVKVTQSSRYLVKRTGEKVFLECVQDMDHENMFWYRQDPGLGLRLIYFSYDVKMKEKGDIPEGYSVSREKKERFSLILESASTNQTSMYLCASSPSSGDSYNEQFFGPGTRLTVL.

This clone was seen more than once but under ten times. This sequence joins TRBV11-2 and TRBJ2-7, with 7 bases lining up with TRBD1. Unmatched junction bases numbered 10, after V lost 5 bases and J lost 3 bases. In germline, CDR1 is SGHAT, CDR2 FQNNGV. The CDR3 loop spans 15 amino acids. DNA of the CDR3: TGTGCCAGCAGCCACGGGACAGTTTGGATCTACGAGCAGTACTTC. Its protein is CASSHGTVWIYEQYF. Drawing the rest from reference TRBV11-2 and TRBJ2-7, the complete variable domain is EAGVAQSPRYKIIEKRQSVAFWCNPISGHATLYWYQQILGQGPKLLIQFQNNGVVDDSQLPKDRFSAERLKGVDSTLKIQPAKLEDSAVYLCASSHGTVWIYEQYFGPGTRLTVT.